This T cell receptor (beta chain) was captured in a study of T-cell reconstitution after alpha-beta-depleted transplantation in children listed by TCRdb under 2016. General notes on the study: Using TCR repertoire profiling, the study quantitatively followed how T-cell immune reconstitution unfolded in children after TCRalphabeta/CD19-depleted allogeneic hematopoietic cell transplantation. General conclusions and limits of the study: The high TCRbeta diversity at day 60 in some patients was ascribed to recipient T cells and intrathymic progenitors that had survived conditioning. Apparently early alphabetaT-cell count recovery about two months after transplant reportedly relied on only several hundred rapidly expanded clones derived from non-depleted graft cells. Over the following months the frequencies of hyperexpanded clones went down, and after one year T-cell counts and TCRbeta diversity were mostly credited to newly produced T cells.

The sample's treatment or condition label, decoded: allogeneic hematopoietic cell transplantation with graft depleted of TCRalphabeta T cells and CD19 B cells. The children who served as transplant recipients had been given grafts of TCRalphabeta/CD19-depleted allogeneic hematopoietic cells. The CDR1 and CDR2 encoded by the germline V gene (reference sequence) are DFQATT and SNEGSKA. The CDR3 holds 13 amino acids from the cysteine to the phenylalanine. Only CDR3 DNA remains: 39 bases, in frame from the first base. Trimming at the junction amounts to 3 bases on V and 0 bases on J, and the germline ends lie 6 bases apart. Library creation used PCR. For sequencing, an Illumina HiSeq 2500 was employed. TCR library preparation used molecular barcoding, with unique molecular identifiers applied to normalize quantification of the TCRbeta repertoire. TCRdb ran its own pipeline on the public reads, namely fastp trimming at Q25 and MiXCR clone calling, and kept in-frame beta chains. Rows with a matching CDR3 protein are joined into one entry that keeps the most common DNA and genes. For this sample there are 450,000 to 600,000 distinct CDR3 sequences; roughly 13% appear just once. The ten largest clones represent approximately 2.1% of the sample.

The table lists this clonotype with a few counts. Its cognate antigen has yet to be identified. No base quality values were provided; no much bigger clone lies one nucleotide off. Here the sequenced sample was PBMCs, mostly from graft donor cells, taken 360 days after TCRalphabeta/CD19-depleted stem cell transplant. In this chain, TRBV20-1 is recombined with TRBJ2-4; there is no confident call for the D gene. This sequence originates from a male patient between 10 and 17 years old who had a stem cell transplant for acute myeloid leukemia, so the T cells may come from the graft donor. The CDR3 amino acid sequence is: CSASLIAKNIQYF. The DNA sequence is TGCAGTGCTAGTTTGATAGCCAAAAACATTCAGTACTTC.